The rows below give T cell receptor beta chains drawn from one sample of a study of blood T cell repertoires in COVID-19. TCRdb keeps only in-frame clones here, not all; method: immunoSEQ multiplex PCR. The sample lists tens of thousands of clones, roughly four fifths occurring once. The sequencing input was peripheral blood. All receptors derive from a man aged 50-59 years with active or convalescent COVID-19. CDR3s include the opening cysteine and the closing phenylalanine or tryptophan. D genes are given only for firm matches. Clone size, where shown, is once, few, many, or a class for clones that have expanded.

v_gene,abundance,d_gene,j_gene,CDR3aa,CDR3nt
TRBV19,.,.,TRBJ1-1,CASSPQGMGTEAFF,TGTGCCAGTAGTCCCCAGGGGATGGGCACTGAAGCTTTCTTT
TRBV6-4,.,.,TRBJ2-3,CASSRQQFTDTQYF,TGTGCCAGCAGTAGACAGCAGTTCACAGATACGCAGTATTTT
TRBV5-1,.,.,TRBJ2-5,CASSLLTEETQYF,TGCGCCAGCAGCTTGTTGACAGAAGAGACCCAGTACTTC
TRBV2,.,.,TRBJ2-1,CASRDQGSSYNEQFF,TGTGCCAGCAGAGACCAGGGGAGCTCCTACAATGAGCAGTTCTTC
TRBV11-2,.,.,TRBJ1-1,CASSSNRFGTEAFF,TGTGCCAGCAGCTCCAACAGGTTTGGCACTGAAGCTTTCTTT
TRBV19,.,.,TRBJ2-4,CASSIAGLFLLAKNIQYF,TGTGCCAGTAGTATAGCAGGGTTGTTCCTGCTAGCCAAAAACATTCAGTACTTC
TRBV7-8,.,TRBD1,TRBJ1-3,CASSPIEGAAGNTIYF,TGTGCCAGCAGCCCCATAGAGGGGGCGGCTGGAAACACCATATATTTT
TRBV11-2,.,.,TRBJ1-5,CASSLTTGARGDQPQHF,TGTGCCAGCAGCTTAACGACTGGCGCTCGGGGGGATCAGCCCCAGCATTTT
TRBV7-2,.,.,TRBJ1-1,CASSQDTLNTEAFF,TGTGCCAGCAGCCAGGACACTCTGAACACTGAAGCTTTCTTT
TRBV6-5,.,.,TRBJ1-1,CASIPGASNTEAFF,TGTGCCAGCATCCCAGGGGCGTCGAACACTGAAGCTTTCTTT
TRBV5-5,.,.,TRBJ2-3,CASSFQGGDTQYF,TGTGCCAGCAGCTTTCAGGGAGGAGATACGCAGTATTTT
TRBV9,.,.,TRBJ2-3,CASSVDLASTDTQYF,TGTGCCAGCAGCGTAGATCTAGCTAGCACAGATACGCAGTATTTT
TRBV28,.,TRBD1,TRBJ2-1,CASSPGQDPYNEQFF,TGTGCCAGCAGTCCTGGACAGGACCCCTACAATGAGCAGTTCTTC
TRBV4-1,once,TRBD1,TRBJ2-5,CASSQDLGTGGEETQYF,TGCGCCAGCAGCCAAGATCTCGGGACAGGGGGCGAAGAGACCCAGTACTTC
TRBV28,.,.,TRBJ1-5,CASTRTARISNQPQHF,TGTGCCAGCACCCGGACAGCCCGTATAAGCAATCAGCCCCAGCATTTT
TRBV4-3,.,TRBD1,TRBJ2-2,CASSQGGQGRYTGELFF,TGCGCCAGCAGCCAAGGGGGACAGGGACGCTACACCGGGGAGCTGTTTTTT
TRBV19,.,TRBD1,TRBJ1-1,CASKTGTGGTEAFF,TGTGCCAGTAAGACCGGGACAGGAGGAACTGAAGCTTTCTTT
TRBV12-3/TRBV12-4,few,.,TRBJ1-3,CASNQGSGNTIYF,TGTGCCAGCAATCAGGGATCTGGAAACACCATATATTTT